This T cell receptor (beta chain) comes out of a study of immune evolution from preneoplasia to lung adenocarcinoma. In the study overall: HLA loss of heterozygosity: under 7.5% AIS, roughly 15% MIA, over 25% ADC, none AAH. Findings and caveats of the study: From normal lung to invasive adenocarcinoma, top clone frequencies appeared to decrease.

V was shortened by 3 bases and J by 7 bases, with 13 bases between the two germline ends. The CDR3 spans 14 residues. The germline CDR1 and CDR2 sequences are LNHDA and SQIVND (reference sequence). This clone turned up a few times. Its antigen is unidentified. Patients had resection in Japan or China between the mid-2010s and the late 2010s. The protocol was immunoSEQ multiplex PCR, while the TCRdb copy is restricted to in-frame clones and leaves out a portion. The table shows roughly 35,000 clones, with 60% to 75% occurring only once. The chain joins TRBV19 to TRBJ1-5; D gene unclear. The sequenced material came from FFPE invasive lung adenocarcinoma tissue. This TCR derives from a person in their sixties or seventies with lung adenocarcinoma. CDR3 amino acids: CASSMAPGGQPQHF. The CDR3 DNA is TGTGCCAGTAGTATGGCACCTGGAGGGCAGCCCCAGCATTTT.